The 28 T cell receptor beta chains below come from one sample, sequenced in a study of cytomegalovirus exposure and HLA in healthy donors. PCR used 60 Vbeta primers and 13 Jbeta primers. TCRdb's copy holds only in-frame clones and misses some; the assay was immunoSEQ multiplex PCR. This repertoire shows about 100,000 clones, roughly 75% found once; its top ten account for about 0.71%. The sample consisted of PBMCs. These receptor sequences come from a woman aged 60 to 75 in good health and CMV-seronegative.

The J gene is TRBJ2-5, the V gene TRBV6-5, with 10 bases identical to TRBD1. Germline-derived CDR1 and CDR2 are MNHEY and SVGAGI. The CDR3 runs 16 residues. J lost 1 base, V lost 4 bases, and 6 bases had no gene match. The CDR3 protein is CASSSPDRGAQETQYF. CDR3 nucleotide sequence: TGTGCCAGCAGTTCCCCGGACAGGGGGGCCCAAGAGACCCAGTACTTC.

The chain uses TRBV15 and TRBJ1-3; D is uncertain. The CDR3 extends over 15 amino acids. CDR1 is LNHNV, CDR2 YYDKDF, per germline (reference sequence). Trimming stripped 3 bases from V and 3 bases from J, with 12 bases between. The CDR3 is CATSSRRAGGNTIYF. CDR3 DNA: TGTGCCACCAGCAGTAGGCGGGCCGGTGGAAACACCATATATTTT.

This sequence joins TRBV7-2 and TRBJ2-3; no definite D call. Germline V gene data show CDR1 as SGHTA and CDR2 as FQGNSA. Trimming took 5 bases from V and 2 from J, leaving 11 bases between them. This CDR3 spans 14 amino acids. CDR3 sequence reads: CASSTTSHTDTQYF. DNA of the CDR3: TGTGCCAGCAGCACTACCTCCCACACAGATACGCAGTATTTT.

Only a few counts were recorded for this clone. The rearrangement links TRBV19 to TRBJ1-2; a weak D match, TRBD1 (5 bases). Trimming removed 5 bases at V and 6 bases at J, with 16 bases between. The CDR3 runs to 14 residues. Germline V CDR1 and CDR2: LNHDA, SQIVND (reference sequence). The CDR3 is CASSRAGQGNGYTF. The DNA for the CDR3 is TGTGCCAGTAGTCGGGCTGGGCAGGGAAATGGCTACACCTTC.

The chain combines TRBV27 with TRBJ1-1, with 7 bases identical to TRBD1. The CDR3 runs to 14 residues. Germline CDR1 reads MNHEY; CDR2 reads SMNVEV (reference sequence). V lost 4 bases, J lost 0 bases, and 2 bases stayed unmatched. The CDR3 is CASSSGTVNTEAFF. The DNA of the CDR3 is TGTGCCAGCAGTTCCGGGACAGTGAACACTGAAGCTTTCTTT.

The rearrangement links TRBV15 to TRBJ2-7; D is undetermined. V was pared by 1 base and J by 0 bases, with 16 bases between. CDR1 LNHNV and CDR2 YYDKDF come from the germline V gene (reference sequence). This CDR3 is 17 amino acids long. CDR3 sequence: CATSRGNPQRSSYEQYF. CDR3 nucleotides: TGTGCCACCAGCAGAGGAAATCCACAGAGAAGCTCCTACGAGCAGTACTTC.

This clone has more than one count but fewer than ten. V gene TRBV7-9 combines with J gene TRBJ2-1; TRBD1 matches 8 bases. V shed 7 bases, J shed 6 bases, and the junction held 11 bases outside the gene matches. Germline CDR1 SEHNR, CDR2 FQNEAQ (reference sequence). The CDR3 has 15 residues. In nucleotides, the CDR3 is TGTGCCAGCACCATGCGGGACAGGCTGGCCAATGAGCAGTTCTTC. Translating it yields CASTMRDRLANEQFF.

The chain employs TRBV6-5 and TRBJ2-7; D call uncertain. This CDR3 has 14 amino acids. Germline V CDR1 and CDR2: MNHEY, SVGAGI. V lost 0 bases and J 2 bases, leaving 8 bases between the germline ends. For the CDR3, the DNA is TGTGCCAGCAGTTACTCAACAGTTCCCTACGAGCAGTACTTC. Translating it yields CASSYSTVPYEQYF.

This clone occurred a few times. The rearrangement joins TRBV2 to TRBJ1-5; 11 bases are a match to TRBD1. The V gene's germline CDR1 is SNHLY and CDR2 FYNNEI. V shed 5 bases and J 3 bases; nucleotides not matched to a gene: 3. CDR3 size: 15 residues. CDR3 sequence reads: CASSRTGGNNQPQHF. The CDR3, as DNA: TGTGCCAGCAGTCGGACAGGGGGCAACAATCAGCCCCAGCATTTT. The entire variable domain, with the rest obtained from reference TRBV2 and TRBJ1-5, is as follows: EPEVTQTPSHQVTQMGQEVILRCVPISNHLYFYWYRQILGQKVEFLVSFYNNEISEKSEIFDDQFSVERPDGSNFTLKIRSTKLEDSAMYFCASSRTGGNNQPQHFGDGTRLSIL.

V and J are TRBV6-5 and TRBJ1-5; 8 bases are shared with TRBD1. The length of the CDR3 is 15 residues. Trimming at V came to 6 bases and at J to 4 bases, leaving 8 bases not matched to a gene. The germline CDR1 and CDR2 sequences are MNHEY and SVGAGI. CDR3 bases: TGTGCCAGCAGACCACCGGGACAGGTGAATCAGCCCCAGCATTTT. This translates into CASRPPGQVNQPQHF.

The chain uses TRBV5-1 and TRBJ1-4, with 7 bases aligning to TRBD1. The ends lost 5 bases at V and 4 bases at J; junction bases unmatched: 5. The CDR3 extends over 14 amino acids. Germline V gives CDR1 SGHRS, CDR2 YFSETQ. The CDR3 nucleotides are TGCGCCAGCAGACGGGACAGCCATAATGAAAAACTGTTTTTT. Its protein product is CASRRDSHNEKLFF.

This rearrangement joins TRBV10-2 to TRBJ2-7; 8 bases map to TRBD2. Germline V gene sequence: CDR1 WSHSY, CDR2 SAAADI. The CDR3 sequence is 14 residues long. The V segment lost 3 bases and the J segment 4 bases; nucleotides outside the gene matches: 5. DNA of the CDR3: TGCGCCAGCAGTGAAAGGACTAGCATGTACGAGCAGTACTTC. Translating gives CASSERTSMYEQYF.

This clone was seen a handful of times. The chain is built from TRBV19 and TRBJ2-2; tentatively, D is TRBD2 (6 bases). Germline CDR1 reads LNHDA; CDR2 reads SQIVND (reference sequence). CDR3 length: 15 residues. V was shortened by 0 bases and J by 1 base, with 6 bases between the two germline ends. CDR3 residues: CASSIEAGNTGELFF. The CDR3 nucleotides are TGTGCCAGTAGTATAGAAGCGGGGAACACCGGGGAGCTGTTTTTT.

The J gene is TRBJ2-1, the V gene TRBV5-4, with 10 bases fitting TRBD1. Germline V gene lookup returns CDR1 SGHNT and CDR2 YYREEE (reference sequence). The length of the CDR3 is 20 residues. V trimming: 3 bases; J trimming: 5 bases; junction bases outside the gene matches: 20. The CDR3 region is CASSYPDRGREEASHNEQFF. For the CDR3, the DNA is TGTGCCAGCAGCTATCCCGACAGGGGGCGGGAGGAGGCATCCCACAATGAGCAGTTCTTC.

The chain recombines TRBV5-1 with TRBJ2-5; perhaps TRBD1 as D (6 bases). In germline, CDR1 is SGHRS, CDR2 YFSETQ. The V and J ends lost 0 bases and 4 bases respectively, with 7 bases between them. The CDR3 spans 13 residues. Here the CDR3 reads CASSLARGETQYF. As DNA, the CDR3 is TGCGCCAGCAGCTTGGCCAGGGGAGAGACCCAGTACTTC.

V and J are TRBV25-1 and TRBJ1-2, with 7 bases matching TRBD1. V lost 2 bases, J lost 4 bases, and 4 bases stayed unmatched. Germline CDR1 reads MGHDK; CDR2 reads SYGVNS. The CDR3 contains 14 residues. CDR3: CASSEPGQLYGYTF. CDR3 nucleotide sequence: TGTGCCAGCAGTGAACCGGGACAGCTCTATGGCTACACCTTC.

The chain carries TRBV27 and TRBJ2-7, with 8 bases fitting TRBD1. The CDR3 totals 15 residues. The V gene's germline CDR1 is MNHEY and CDR2 SMNVEV (reference sequence). V lost 5 bases to trimming and J lost 2 bases; unmatched junction nucleotides: 8. CDR3 in DNA: TGTGCCAGCAGTCCCGGACAGGGTTTAACCTACGAGCAGTACTTC. This sequence encodes CASSPGQGLTYEQYF.

Worth noting for this clone: A read error may account for a junction end that differs from germline. The chain has TRBV6-1 and TRBJ2-1; D may be TRBD1 (6 bases). The germline V gene encodes CDR1 MNHNS and CDR2 SASEGT. This CDR3 comprises 12 residues. The CDR3 nucleotides are TGTGCCAGCAGTGAAGTGGGGGACACTCACCTCTTC. Translated: CASSEVGDTHLF.

The chain has TRBV19 and TRBJ2-5, with D tentatively TRBD2 (6 bases). This CDR3 has 14 amino acids. Germline V gives CDR1 LNHDA, CDR2 SQIVND (reference sequence). Trimming took 5 bases from V and 5 from J, leaving 15 bases between them. CDR3 amino acids: CASSLGAAGETQYF. CDR3 nucleotides: TGTGCCAGTAGTCTGGGAGCGGCGGGGGAGACCCAGTACTTC.

The genes are TRBV30 and TRBJ2-2; 11 bases map to TRBD2. V was clipped by 3 bases and J by 4 bases; unmatched bases: 7. The germline gives CDR1 GTSNPN, CDR2 SVGIG (reference sequence). The CDR3 totals 16 residues. The CDR3 here is CAWSSTSGSLTGELFF. In nucleotides, the CDR3 is TGTGCCTGGAGCTCAACTAGCGGGAGTCTCACCGGGGAGCTGTTTTTT.

This clone has just one count. The J gene is TRBJ1-2, the V gene TRBV4-3; 7 bases are a match to TRBD1. The CDR3 loop spans 15 amino acids. The V gene end was trimmed by 0 bases and the J gene end by 7 bases; junction bases not matched to a gene: 8. Germline CDR1 reads LGHNA; CDR2 reads YSLEER. CDR3 loop: CASSQEGGRVGGYTF. In DNA form, the CDR3 reads TGCGCCAGCAGCCAAGAAGGGGGCAGGGTAGGTGGCTACACCTTC.

The chain uses TRBV7-2 and TRBJ1-2; no reliable D call. The CDR3 consists of 11 residues. Germline V gene lookup returns CDR1 SGHTA and CDR2 FQGNSA. V lost 5 bases, J lost 5 bases, and 6 bases lay in between. The CDR3 spells CASSQTYGYTF. CDR3 DNA: TGTGCCAGCAGCCAAACTTATGGCTACACCTTC.

Only a few counts were recorded for this clone. This chain connects TRBV30 to TRBJ2-7; 8 nucleotides line up with TRBD2. The V gene's germline CDR1 is GTSNPN and CDR2 SVGIG (reference sequence). This CDR3 is 14 amino acids long. V lost 4 bases, J lost 1 base, and 6 bases stayed unmatched. The CDR3 DNA reads as TGTGCCTGGACGAGTCTAGCGGGTTCCTACGAGCAGTACTTC. Protein sequence: CAWTSLAGSYEQYF.

The chain employs TRBV9 and TRBJ2-3; the match to TRBD1 covers 7 bases. This CDR3 has 14 amino acids. J lost 4 bases, V lost 3 bases, and 5 bases had no gene match. Germline V gene lookup returns CDR1 SGDLS and CDR2 YYNGEE. The CDR3 nucleotides read TGTGCCAGCAGCGGGTACAGGGGACCAGATACGCAGTATTTT. Protein product: CASSGYRGPDTQYF.

The chain joins TRBV28 to TRBJ2-1; TRBD1 aligns across 7 bases. Per germline, CDR1 MDHEN and CDR2 SYDVKM. The length of the CDR3 is 15 residues. V dropped 3 bases and J dropped 6; count of bases not matched to a gene: 8. CDR3 coding DNA: TGTGCCAGCAGTTTCGCCGACAGGGCGCTCAATGAGCAGTTCTTC. This encodes CASSFADRALNEQFF.

This rearrangement joins TRBV11-2 to TRBJ2-3; a possible D gene is TRBD2 (6 bases). Trimming shortened V by 3 bases and J by 2 bases, and 18 bases separated the two germline ends. This CDR3 is 17 amino acids long. From germline, CDR1 is SGHAT and CDR2 FQNNGV. CDR3 DNA: TGTGCCAGCAGCTTGGGGTCGGGTAGCGGATTCACAGATACGCAGTATTTT. Amino acids: CASSLGSGSGFTDTQYF. Supplemented by reference TRBV11-2 and TRBJ2-3, the full variable domain reads EAGVAQSPRYKIIEKRQSVAFWCNPISGHATLYWYQQILGQGPKLLIQFQNNGVVDDSQLPKDRFSAERLKGVDSTLKIQPAKLEDSAVYLCASSLGSGSGFTDTQYFGPGTRLTVL.

This clone was counted once. The rearrangement links TRBV4-1 to TRBJ2-3; a weak D match, TRBD2 (6 bases). V was pared by 4 bases and J by 6 bases, with 17 bases between. Germline CDR1 reads MGHRA; CDR2 reads YSYEKL. The CDR3 runs to 15 residues. The CDR3 here is CASSPRDLGSDTQYF. In nucleotides, the CDR3 is TGCGCCAGCAGCCCCCGGGACTTAGGGTCGGATACGCAGTATTTT.

This chain connects TRBV11-2 to TRBJ1-2, with D possibly matching TRBD1 (6 bases). V lost 7 bases to trimming and J lost 2 bases, with 11 bases between them. The V gene's germline CDR1 is SGHAT and CDR2 FQNNGV. There are 13 residues in the CDR3. CDR3: CASNRDINYGYTF. The CDR3 DNA sequence: TGTGCCAGCAACCGGGACATCAACTATGGCTACACCTTC.